The TCR beta chain described here comes from a study of regulatory T cells in long-lasting Graves disease. Study context: The antithyroid drugs taken by newly diagnosed Graves' patients had been used for under 3 months.

TCR beta libraries were built with iRepertoire HTBI primers and Arm-PCR of CDR3 regions. Using its own MiXCR run on the multiplex PCR reads, TCRdb lists one record per CDR3 protein. The sample lists 560,000 or so distinct CDR3 sequences; about 16% were seen once. This clonotype has only a few counts. Regarding time point: newly diagnosed GD, antithyroid drugs for less than 3 months. There was RNA extracted from PBMCs, and the TCR library was made from it. The CDR3 spans 20 residues. V gave up 3 bases and J gave up 0 bases, with 26 bases separating them. The sample also formed part of further work on T cells in Graves' hyperthyroidism and ophthalmopathy. That paper notes: Graves' hyperthyroidism without ophthalmopathy progression within 18 months was termed stable. Most clonotypes expanded in thyroid above 0.001 were likewise present in blood.

The receptor comes from a man aged 18 to 29 with Graves disease. The rearrangement links TRBV12-3 or TRBV12-4 to TRBJ1-1; D gene uncertain. Specimen: peripheral blood mononuclear cells (PBMCs), collected at new diagnosis, from a patient treated with antithyroid drugs. CDR3 coding DNA: TGTGCCAGCAGTTTTAATGTCCCCTCTCCTGAACAGCACATGAACACTGAAGCTTTCTTT. Its translation: CASSFNVPSPEQHMNTEAFF.